This TCR beta chain is from a study of radiation and T cells in renal cell carcinoma. Assay used: immunoSEQ multiplex PCR; TCRdb lists only in-frame clones, some missing. This table holds some 50,000 clones, approximately 80% found once. The CDR3 sequence is 14 residues long. V was pared by 6 bases and J by 1 base, with 11 bases between. Per germline, CDR1 MNHNS and CDR2 SASEGT. The time point is: baseline pretreatment blood. Regarding treatment: 15 Gy SBRT to primary tumor, nephrectomy 4 weeks later. Blood was sampled at baseline, 2 weeks and 4 weeks after SBRT. Clear cell pathology was present in this patient's renal cell carcinoma. Concerning this clone itself: Its antigen is unknown.

Findings and caveats of the study: Pretreatment tumor biopsies were lacking, so baseline clonotypes are unknown.

The chain couples TRBV6-1 to TRBJ2-3; no clear D gene. The clonotype was recovered from a woman between 65 and 79 years old with renal cell carcinoma. This specimen consisted of blood, obtained from a patient whose treatment included radiotherapy and nephrectomy. Here the CDR3 DNA reads TGTGCCAGCAGGTCGGTGGATGGCACAGATACGCAGTATTTT. It codes for CASRSVDGTDTQYF.